This TCR beta chain originates from a study of graft-versus-host responses after intestinal transplantation. Overall study: Recipients obtained multivisceral, liver-intestinal, or isolated intestinal transplants. Recipients uniformly received anti-thymocyte globulin induction, followed by tacrolimus and steroids for 3 to 4 years.

The CDR3 runs to 16 residues. CDR1 is SNHLY, CDR2 FYNNEI, per germline. Germline trimming cut 4 bases from V and 5 bases from J; bases unmatched to any gene: 11. With regard to this clone: Its specificity is unknown.

Study findings and constraints: Allograft graft-versus-host to host-versus-graft clonal ratios ran high in patients with graft-donor T cell macrochimerism. GvH clones detected in recipient marrow included some appearing first in ileum or blood.

The method was immunoSEQ multiplex PCR; TCRdb's version includes in-frame clones alone and lacks a portion of them. In the table there are 77,000 or so clones, about nine tenths of which are singletons. Material: PBMCs, obtained 98 days after intestinal transplantation. The chain combines TRBV2 with TRBJ1-5, with 7 bases lining up with TRBD1. This clonotype was obtained from a human patient who received an intestinal transplant, so some T cells may come from the graft donor. CDR3 loop: CASSGAGGARYQPQHF. The CDR3 bases are TGTGCCAGCAGTGGGGCAGGGGGTGCACGATATCAGCCCCAGCATTTT.